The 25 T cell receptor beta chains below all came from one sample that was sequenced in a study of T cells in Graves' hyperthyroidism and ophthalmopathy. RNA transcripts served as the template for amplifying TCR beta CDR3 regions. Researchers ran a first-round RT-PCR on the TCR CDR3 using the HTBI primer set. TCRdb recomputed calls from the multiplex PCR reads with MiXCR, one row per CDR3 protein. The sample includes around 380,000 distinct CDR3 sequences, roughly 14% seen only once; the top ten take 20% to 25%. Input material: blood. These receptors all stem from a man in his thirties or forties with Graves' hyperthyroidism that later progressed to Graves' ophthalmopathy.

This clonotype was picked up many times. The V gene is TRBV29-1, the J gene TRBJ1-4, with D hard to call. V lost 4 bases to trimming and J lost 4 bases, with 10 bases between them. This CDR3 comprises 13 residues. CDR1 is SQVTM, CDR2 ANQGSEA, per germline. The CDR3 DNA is TGCAGCGTTGCGAACAGAGTTAATGAAAAACTGTTTTTT. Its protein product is CSVANRVNEKLFF. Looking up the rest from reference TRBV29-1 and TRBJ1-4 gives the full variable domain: SAVISQKPSRDICQRGTSLTIQCQVDSQVTMMFWYRQQPGQSLTLIATANQGSEATYESGFVIDKFPISRPNLTFSTLTVSNMSPEDSSIYLCSVANRVNEKLFFGSGTQLSVL.

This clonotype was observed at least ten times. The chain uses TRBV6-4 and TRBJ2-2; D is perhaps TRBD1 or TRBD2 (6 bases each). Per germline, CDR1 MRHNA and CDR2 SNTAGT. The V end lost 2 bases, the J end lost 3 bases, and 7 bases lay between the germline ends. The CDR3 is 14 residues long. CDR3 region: CASSDRGDTGELFF. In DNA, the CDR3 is TGTGCCAGCAGTGACAGGGGGGACACCGGGGAGCTGTTTTTT.

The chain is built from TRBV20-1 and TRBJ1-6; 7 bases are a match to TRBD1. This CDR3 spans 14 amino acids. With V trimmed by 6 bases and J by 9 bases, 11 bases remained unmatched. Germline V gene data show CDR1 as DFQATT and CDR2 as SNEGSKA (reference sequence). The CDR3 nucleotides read TGCAGTGCGGGCAAAGACAGGGCAGGTTCACCCCTCCACTTT. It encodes CSAGKDRAGSPLHF.

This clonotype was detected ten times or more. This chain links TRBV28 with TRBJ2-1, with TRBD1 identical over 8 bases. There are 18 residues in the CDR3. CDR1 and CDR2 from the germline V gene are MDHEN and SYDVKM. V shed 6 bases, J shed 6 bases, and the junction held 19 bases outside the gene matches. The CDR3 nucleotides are TGTGCCAGCAGCCACTACCTCCCACAGGGGGGACCGGGCAATGAGCAGTTCTTC. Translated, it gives CASSHYLPQGGPGNEQFF.

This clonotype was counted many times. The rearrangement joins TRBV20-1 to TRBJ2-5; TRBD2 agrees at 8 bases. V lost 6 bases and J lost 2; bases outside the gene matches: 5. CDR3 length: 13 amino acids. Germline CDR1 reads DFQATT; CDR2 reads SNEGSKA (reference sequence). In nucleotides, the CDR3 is TGCAGTGCACCGGGACTAGAGCAAGAGACCCAGTACTTC. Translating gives CSAPGLEQETQYF.

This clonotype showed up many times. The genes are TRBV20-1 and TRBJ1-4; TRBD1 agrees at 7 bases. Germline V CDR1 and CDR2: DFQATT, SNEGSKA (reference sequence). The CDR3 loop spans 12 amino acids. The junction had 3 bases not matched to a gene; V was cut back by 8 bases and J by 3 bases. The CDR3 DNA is TGCAGTCCTACAGGGGCTAATGAAAAACTGTTTTTT. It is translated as CSPTGANEKLFF.

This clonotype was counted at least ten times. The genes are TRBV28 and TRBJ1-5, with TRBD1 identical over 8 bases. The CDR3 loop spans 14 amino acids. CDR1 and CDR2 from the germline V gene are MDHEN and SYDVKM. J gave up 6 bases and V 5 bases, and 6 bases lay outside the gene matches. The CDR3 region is CASSPQGASQPQHF. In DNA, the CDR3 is TGTGCCAGCAGTCCGCAGGGGGCTAGTCAGCCCCAGCATTTT.

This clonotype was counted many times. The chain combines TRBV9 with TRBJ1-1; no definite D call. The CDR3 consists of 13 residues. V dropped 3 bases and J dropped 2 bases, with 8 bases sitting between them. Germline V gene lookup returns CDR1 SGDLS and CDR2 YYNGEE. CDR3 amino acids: CASSGGLNTEAFF. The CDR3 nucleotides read TGTGCCAGCAGCGGAGGCCTAAACACTGAAGCTTTCTTT. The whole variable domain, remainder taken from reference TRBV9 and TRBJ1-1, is DSGVTQTPKHLITATGQRVTLRCSPRSGDLSVYWYQQSLDQGLQFLIQYYNGEERAKGNILERFSAQQFPDLHSELNLSSLELGDSALYFCASSGGLNTEAFFGQGTRLTVV.

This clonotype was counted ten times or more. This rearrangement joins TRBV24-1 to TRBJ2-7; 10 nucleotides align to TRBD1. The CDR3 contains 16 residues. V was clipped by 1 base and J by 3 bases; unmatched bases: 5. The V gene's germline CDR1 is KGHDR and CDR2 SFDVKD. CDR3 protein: CATSDLGGTGDYEQYF. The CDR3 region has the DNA TGTGCCACCAGTGATTTAGGAGGGACAGGGGACTACGAGCAGTACTTC.

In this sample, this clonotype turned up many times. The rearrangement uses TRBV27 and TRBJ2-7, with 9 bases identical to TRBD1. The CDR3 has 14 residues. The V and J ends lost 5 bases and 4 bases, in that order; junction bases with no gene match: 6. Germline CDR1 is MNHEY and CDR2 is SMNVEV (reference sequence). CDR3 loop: CASSPSGTGYEQYF. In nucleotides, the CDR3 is TGTGCCAGCAGTCCATCCGGGACAGGGTACGAGCAGTACTTC.

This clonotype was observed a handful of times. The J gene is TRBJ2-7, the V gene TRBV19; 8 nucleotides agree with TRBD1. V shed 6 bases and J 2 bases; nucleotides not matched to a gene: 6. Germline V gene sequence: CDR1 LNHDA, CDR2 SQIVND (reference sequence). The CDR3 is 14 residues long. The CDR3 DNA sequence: TGTGCCAGTAGCCGGACAGGGTTTGCCTACGAGCAGTACTTC. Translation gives CASSRTGFAYEQYF. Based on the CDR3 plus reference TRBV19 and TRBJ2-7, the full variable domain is DGGITQSPKYLFRKEGQNVTLSCEQNLNHDAMYWYRQDPGQGLRLIYYSQIVNDFQKGDIAEGYSVSREKKESFPLTVTSAQKNPTAFYLCASSRTGFAYEQYFGPGTRLTVT.

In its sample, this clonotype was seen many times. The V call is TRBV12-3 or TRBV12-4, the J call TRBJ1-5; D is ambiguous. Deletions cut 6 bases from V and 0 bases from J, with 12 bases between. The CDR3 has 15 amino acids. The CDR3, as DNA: TGTGCCAGCAGCCCCTTATTTGATAGCAATCAGCCCCAGCATTTT. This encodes CASSPLFDSNQPQHF.

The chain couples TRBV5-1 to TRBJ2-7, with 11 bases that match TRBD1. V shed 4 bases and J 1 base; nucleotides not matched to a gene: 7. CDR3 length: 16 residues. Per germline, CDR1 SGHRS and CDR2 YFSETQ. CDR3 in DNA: TGCGCCAGCAGCGCGCACCGGGACAGGGGGTCCTACGAGCAGTACTTC. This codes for CASSAHRDRGSYEQYF.

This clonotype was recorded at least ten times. CDR3 loop: CASTRASYEQYF. In DNA, the CDR3 is TGTGCCAGCACCCGGGCCTCCTACGAGCAGTACTTC. The rearrangement links TRBV28 to TRBJ2-7; no clear D gene. The germline V gene encodes CDR1 MDHEN and CDR2 SYDVKM. The V and J ends lost 7 bases and 0 bases respectively, with 7 bases between them. The CDR3 is made up of 12 amino acids.

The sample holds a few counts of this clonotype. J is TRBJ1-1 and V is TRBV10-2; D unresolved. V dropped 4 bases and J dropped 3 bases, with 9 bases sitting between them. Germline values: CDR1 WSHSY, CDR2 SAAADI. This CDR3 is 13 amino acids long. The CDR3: CASSGSWDTEAFF. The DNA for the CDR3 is TGCGCCAGCAGTGGTTCGTGGGACACTGAAGCTTTCTTT.

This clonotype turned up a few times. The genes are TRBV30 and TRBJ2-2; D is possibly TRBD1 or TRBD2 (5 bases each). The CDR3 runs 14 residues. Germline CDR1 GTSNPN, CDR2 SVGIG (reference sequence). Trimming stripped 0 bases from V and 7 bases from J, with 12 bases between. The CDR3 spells CAWSVRGAGGELFF. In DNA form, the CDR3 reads TGTGCCTGGAGTGTACGAGGGGCGGGCGGGGAGCTGTTTTTT.

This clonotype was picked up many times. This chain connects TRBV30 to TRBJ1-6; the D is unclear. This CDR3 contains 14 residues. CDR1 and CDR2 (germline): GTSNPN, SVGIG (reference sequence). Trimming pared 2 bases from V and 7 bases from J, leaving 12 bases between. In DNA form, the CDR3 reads TGTGCCTGGAGTCGGCAGAGCTCAAATTCACCCCTCCACTTT. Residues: CAWSRQSSNSPLHF.

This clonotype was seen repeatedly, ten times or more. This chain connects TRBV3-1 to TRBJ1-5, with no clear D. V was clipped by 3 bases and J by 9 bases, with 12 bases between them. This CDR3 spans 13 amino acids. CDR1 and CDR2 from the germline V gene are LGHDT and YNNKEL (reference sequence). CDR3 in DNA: TGTGCCAGCAGCCATCAGGTGTCATGGCCCCAGCATTTT. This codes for CASSHQVSWPQHF.

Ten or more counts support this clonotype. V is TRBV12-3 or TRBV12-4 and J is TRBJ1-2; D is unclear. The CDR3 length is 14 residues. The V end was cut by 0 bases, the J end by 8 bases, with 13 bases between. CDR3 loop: CASSLATSFRGYTF. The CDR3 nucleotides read TGTGCCAGCAGTTTAGCGACTTCGTTTAGGGGCTACACCTTC.

The CDR3 coding sequence is TGTGCCAGCAGCCAAGGGGACTCTGGAAACACCATATATTTT. It specifies CASSQGDSGNTIYF. V gene TRBV3-1 combines with J gene TRBJ1-3; D not certain. CDR3 length: 14 residues. V was pared by 1 base and J by 0 bases, with 4 bases between. From germline, CDR1 is LGHDT and CDR2 YNNKEL (reference sequence).

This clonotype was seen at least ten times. DNA of the CDR3: TGCGCCAGCAGCTTAGGGACATCCTATGGCTACACCTTC. It codes for CASSLGTSYGYTF. The V gene is TRBV5-1, the J gene TRBJ1-2, with TRBD1 as a possible D gene (6 bases). Per the germline V gene, CDR1 is SGHRS and CDR2 is YFSETQ. The CDR3 is 13 amino acids. V lost 2 bases and J 4 bases, leaving 9 bases between the germline ends.

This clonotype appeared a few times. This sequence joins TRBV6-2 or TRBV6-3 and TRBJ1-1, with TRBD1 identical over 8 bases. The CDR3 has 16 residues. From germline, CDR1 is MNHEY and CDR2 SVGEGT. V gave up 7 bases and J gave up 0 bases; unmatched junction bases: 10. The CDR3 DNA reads TGTGCCAGCAAGATACAGGGGGTAAGCATGAACACTGAAGCTTTCTTT. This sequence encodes CASKIQGVSMNTEAFF.

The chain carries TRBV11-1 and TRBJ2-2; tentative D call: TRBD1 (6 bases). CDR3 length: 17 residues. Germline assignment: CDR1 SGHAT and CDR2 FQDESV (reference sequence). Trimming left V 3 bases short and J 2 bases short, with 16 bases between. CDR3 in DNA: TGTGCCAGCAGCTTCCCAGGACAGAAAATTAACACCGGGGAGCTGTTTTTT. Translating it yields CASSFPGQKINTGELFF.

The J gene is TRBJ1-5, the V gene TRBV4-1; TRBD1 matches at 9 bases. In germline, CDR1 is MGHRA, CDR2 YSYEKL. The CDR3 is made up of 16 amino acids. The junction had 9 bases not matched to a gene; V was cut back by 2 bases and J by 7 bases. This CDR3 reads CASSQQGQGRAQPQHF. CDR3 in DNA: TGCGCCAGCAGCCAACAAGGACAGGGGCGGGCCCAGCCCCAGCATTTT.

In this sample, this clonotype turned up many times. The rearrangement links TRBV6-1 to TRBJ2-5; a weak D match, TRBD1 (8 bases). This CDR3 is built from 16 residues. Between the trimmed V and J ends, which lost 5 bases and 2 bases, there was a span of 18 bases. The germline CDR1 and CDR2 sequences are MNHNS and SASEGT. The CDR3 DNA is TGTGCCAGCAGTACCCCTACAGGGGGGGGTCAAGAGACCCAGTACTTC. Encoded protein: CASSTPTGGGQETQYF.